Listed below are T cell receptor beta chains from one sample, sequenced in a study of post-analysis software for immune sequencing data. TCRdb recomputed calls from the PCR reads with MiXCR, one row per CDR3 protein. The table records hundreds of thousands of distinct CDR3 sequences, roughly 30% of them present only once. Sequences were obtained from blood. These receptors were obtained from a girl aged 5 to 17 with multiple sclerosis. Both conserved end residues are part of each CDR3. The D gene is left open where the match is weak. Not all rows give a size; the values are once, few, many and, for expanded clones, a class.

j_gene	v_gene	abundance	d_gene	CDR3nt	CDR3aa
TRBJ1-2	TRBV3-1	few	TRBD1	TGTGCCAGCAGTTCGACAGGGTCCTATGGCTACACCTTC	CASSSTGSYGYTF
TRBJ1-2	TRBV29-1	few	.	TGCAGCGTTGGCCGTGGGGCGTTCACTAACTATGGCTACACCTTC	CSVGRGAFTNYGYTF
TRBJ1-2	TRBV2	.	.	TGTGCCAGCAGGCCCAAAGGCTCCTTTAACTATGGCTACACCTTC	CASRPKGSFNYGYTF
TRBJ2-3	TRBV7-2	.	TRBD2	TGTGCCAGCAGCGCGCAGCGGGGGGCCAGGGATACGCAGTATTTT	CASSAQRGARDTQYF
TRBJ2-1	TRBV12-3/TRBV12-4	many	.	TGTGCCAGCAGTTTAGGGCTCTACAATGAGCAGTTCTTC	CASSLGLYNEQFF
TRBJ2-5	TRBV13	.	.	TGTGCCAGCAGCCGGAACCCTTTAGGGGGGGAGACCCAGTACTTC	CASSRNPLGGETQYF
TRBJ2-6	TRBV7-9	.	.	TGTGCCAGCAGCTTAGTTGGGTCGGCCGGGGCCAACGTCCGGACTTTC	CASSLVGSAGANVRTF
TRBJ2-3	TRBV3-1	few	.	TGTGCCAGCAGTATTAGAGTGGATACGCAGTATTTT	CASSIRVDTQYF
TRBJ2-3	TRBV7-2	.	.	TGTGCCAGCAGCTTAGGCGGGGACAGACGAGATACGCAGTATTTT	CASSLGGDRRDTQYF
TRBJ1-1	TRBV9	few	.	TGTGCCAGCACCCCAAGCCCCGTCGGCACTGAAGCTTTCTTT	CASTPSPVGTEAFF
TRBJ1-1	TRBV7-8	.	.	TGTGCCAGCAGCTTCGGGGTGGGAGTTACTATGAACACTGAAGCTTTCTTT	CASSFGVGVTMNTEAFF
TRBJ2-1	TRBV6-4	.	TRBD2	TGTGCCAGCAGTGAATTTAGCGGGGGGGCCTTGTTCTTC	CASSEFSGGALFF
TRBJ2-1	TRBV5-1	.	.	TGCGCCAGCAGTCCGCGCGTAGCCAATGAGCAGTTCTTC	CASSPRVANEQFF
TRBJ2-1	TRBV4-1	.	TRBD2	TGCGCCAGCAGCCAAGGGCGGGGAACTAGCGTTAGCAATGAGCAGTTCTTC	CASSQGRGTSVSNEQFF
TRBJ1-2	TRBV28	few	.	TGTGCCAGCAGGACGACCCGGGATGGCTACACCTTC	CASRTTRDGYTF
TRBJ1-2	TRBV3-1	few	.	TGTGCCAGCAGCCAACAGGGGAACTATGGCTACACCTTC	CASSQQGNYGYTF
TRBJ2-3	TRBV6-6	few	TRBD1	TGTGCCAGCAGCCACCTGACAGGGGGCAGGACAGATACGCAGTATTTT	CASSHLTGGRTDTQYF
TRBJ1-2	TRBV5-1	few	.	TGCGCCAGCAGCGGACGGGATGACCCGCGCATGGGCACCTTC	CASSGRDDPRMGTF